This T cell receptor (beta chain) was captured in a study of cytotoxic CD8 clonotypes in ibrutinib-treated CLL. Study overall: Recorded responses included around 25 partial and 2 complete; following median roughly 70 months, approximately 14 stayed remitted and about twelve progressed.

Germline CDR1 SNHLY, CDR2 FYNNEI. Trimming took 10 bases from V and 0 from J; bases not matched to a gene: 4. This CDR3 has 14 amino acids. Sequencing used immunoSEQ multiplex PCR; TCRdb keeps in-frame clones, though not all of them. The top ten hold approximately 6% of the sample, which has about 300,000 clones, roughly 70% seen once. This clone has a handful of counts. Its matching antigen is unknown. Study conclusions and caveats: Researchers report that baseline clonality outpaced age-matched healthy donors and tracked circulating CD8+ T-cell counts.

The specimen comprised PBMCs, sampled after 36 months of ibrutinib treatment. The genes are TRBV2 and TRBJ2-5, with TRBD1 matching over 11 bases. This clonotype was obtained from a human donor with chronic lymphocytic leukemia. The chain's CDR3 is CANLGQGDQETQYF. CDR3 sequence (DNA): TGTGCCAATCTGGGACAGGGGGACCAAGAGACCCAGTACTTC. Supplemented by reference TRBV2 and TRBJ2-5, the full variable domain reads EPEVTQTPSHQVTQMGQEVILRCVPISNHLYFYWYRQILGQKVEFLVSFYNNEISEKSEIFDDQFSVERPDGSNFTLKIRSTKLEDSAMYFCANLGQGDQETQYFGPGTRLLVL.